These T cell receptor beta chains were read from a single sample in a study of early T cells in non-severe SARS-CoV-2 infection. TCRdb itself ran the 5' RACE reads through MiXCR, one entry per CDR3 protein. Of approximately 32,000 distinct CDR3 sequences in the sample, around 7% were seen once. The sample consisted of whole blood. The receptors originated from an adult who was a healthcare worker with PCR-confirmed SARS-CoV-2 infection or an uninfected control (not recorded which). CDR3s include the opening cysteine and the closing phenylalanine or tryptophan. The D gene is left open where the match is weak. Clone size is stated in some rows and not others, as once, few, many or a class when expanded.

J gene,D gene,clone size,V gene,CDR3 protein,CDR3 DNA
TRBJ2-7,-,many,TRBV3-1,CASSQGRTYEQYF,TGTGCCAGCAGCCAAGGACGGACCTACGAGCAGTACTTC
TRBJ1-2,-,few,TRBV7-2,CASSLQSYGYTF,TGTGCCAGCAGCTTACAGTCCTATGGCTACACCTTC
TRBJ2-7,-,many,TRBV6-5,CASSYRDGLYEQYF,TGTGCCAGCAGTTACCGGGACGGACTCTACGAGCAGTACTTC
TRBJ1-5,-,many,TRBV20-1,CSAPQMGSGQPQHF,TGCAGTGCTCCACAGATGGGTTCGGGTCAGCCCCAGCATTTT
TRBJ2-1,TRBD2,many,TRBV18,CASSSTSGSDEQFF,TGTGCCAGCTCATCGACTAGCGGGAGCGATGAGCAGTTCTTC
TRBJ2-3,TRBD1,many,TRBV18,CASLSRGGADTQYF,TGTGCCAGCTTATCGAGAGGGGGCGCAGATACGCAGTATTTT
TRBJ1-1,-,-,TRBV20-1,CRAASSAETEAFF,TGCAGGGCGGCTAGTTCGGCGGAAACTGAAGCTTTCTTT
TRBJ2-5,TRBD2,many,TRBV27,CATHATSDRKETQYF,TGTGCCACCCATGCGACTAGCGACCGAAAAGAGACCCAGTACTTC
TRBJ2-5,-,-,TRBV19,CASSIGAAVVETQYF,TGTGCCAGTAGTATAGGGGCTGCCGTGGTGGAGACCCAGTACTTC
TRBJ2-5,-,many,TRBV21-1,CASSRGQVGETQYF,TGTGCCAGCAGCAGGGGACAGGTCGGGGAGACCCAGTACTTC
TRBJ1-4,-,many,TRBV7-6,CASSRALGEKLFF,TGTGCCAGCAGCCGAGCCCTGGGTGAAAAACTGTTTTTT
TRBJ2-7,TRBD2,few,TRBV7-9,CASSLAPAGGSYEQYF,TGTGCCAGCAGCTTAGCGCCAGCGGGAGGGTCCTACGAGCAGTACTTC
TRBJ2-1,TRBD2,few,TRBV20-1,CSALKGLAGGLSSYNEQFF,TGCAGTGCTTTAAAAGGACTAGCGGGAGGCCTTAGCTCCTACAATGAGCAGTTCTTC
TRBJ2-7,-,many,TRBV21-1,CASSKDFGTHALEQYF,TGTGCCAGCAGCAAAGATTTCGGGACACACGCTCTCGAGCAGTACTTC
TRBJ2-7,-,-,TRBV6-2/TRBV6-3,CASSYSGPYEQYF,TGTGCCAGCAGTTACAGTGGCCCCTACGAGCAGTACTTC
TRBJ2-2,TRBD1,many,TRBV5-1,CASSVRTGDGELFF,TGCGCCAGCAGCGTCCGGACAGGGGACGGGGAGCTGTTTTTT
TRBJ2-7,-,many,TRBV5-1,CASSLGTVLNEQYF,TGCGCCAGCAGCCTGGGAACCGTCCTGAACGAGCAGTACTTC
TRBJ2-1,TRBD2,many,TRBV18,CASSRRTSGRAWNEQFF,TGTGCCAGCTCACGAAGGACTAGCGGGAGGGCGTGGAATGAGCAGTTCTTC
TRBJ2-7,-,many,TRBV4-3,CASSQGGSSYEQYF,TGCGCCAGCAGCCAAGGGGGATCTTCCTACGAGCAGTACTTC
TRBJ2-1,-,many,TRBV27,CASSSEMTGAFNEQFF,TGTGCCAGCAGTTCTGAGATGACGGGAGCCTTTAATGAGCAGTTCTTC
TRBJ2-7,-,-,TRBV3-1,CASSQVGQRSSYEQYF,TGTGCCAGCAGCCAGGTAGGACAGCGGAGCTCCTACGAGCAGTACTTC
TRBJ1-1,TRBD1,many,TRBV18,CASSPTGGDTEAFF,TGTGCCAGCTCACCGACAGGGGGCGATACTGAAGCTTTCTTT
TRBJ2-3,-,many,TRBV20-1,CSARGPDPDTQYF,TGCAGTGCTAGGGGACCTGACCCAGATACGCAGTATTTT
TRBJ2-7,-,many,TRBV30,CAWGQGHSYEQYF,TGTGCCTGGGGGCAGGGGCACTCCTACGAGCAGTACTTC
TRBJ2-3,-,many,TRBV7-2,CASSLVGGRDTQYF,TGTGCCAGCTCCCTAGTGGGCGGGCGAGATACGCAGTATTTT
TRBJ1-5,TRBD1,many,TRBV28,CASSSGGGGQPQHF,TGTGCCAGCAGCTCAGGGGGCGGAGGGCAGCCCCAGCATTTT
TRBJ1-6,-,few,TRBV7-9,CASSPRDGSNSPLHF,TGTGCCAGCAGCCCCCGGGACGGGTCTAATTCACCCCTCCACTTT
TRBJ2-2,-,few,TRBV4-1,CASSQARGALNGELFF,TGCGCCAGCAGCCAAGCACGAGGGGCGCTTAACGGGGAGCTGTTTTTT
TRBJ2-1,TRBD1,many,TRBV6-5,CASSPGTGTYNEQFF,TGTGCCAGCAGCCCCGGGACAGGAACCTACAATGAGCAGTTCTTC
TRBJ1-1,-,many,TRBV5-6,CASSTGSRFKRNTEAFF,TGTGCCAGCAGCACCGGGTCCCGATTCAAGAGGAACACTGAAGCTTTCTTT
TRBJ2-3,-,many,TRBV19,CASTSELLPRSTDTQYF,TGTGCCAGTACATCCGAACTTCTCCCCCGAAGCACAGATACGCAGTATTTT
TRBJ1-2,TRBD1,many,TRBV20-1,CSAAPGTAYGYTF,TGCAGTGCTGCCCCCGGGACAGCCTATGGCTACACCTTC
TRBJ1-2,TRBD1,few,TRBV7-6,CASSPGTGAPYGYTF,TGTGCCAGCAGCCCCGGAACAGGGGCCCCCTATGGCTACACCTTC
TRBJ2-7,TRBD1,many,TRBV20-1,CSAETRDRYSTEQYF,TGCAGTGCCGAAACGCGGGACAGGTACTCGACTGAGCAGTACTTC
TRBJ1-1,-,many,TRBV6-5,CASSYGVNMNTEAFF,TGTGCCAGCAGTTACGGGGTCAACATGAACACTGAAGCTTTCTTT
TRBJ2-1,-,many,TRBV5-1,CASSFLGDLGEQFF,TGCGCCAGCAGCTTCCTAGGGGATTTGGGTGAGCAGTTCTTC
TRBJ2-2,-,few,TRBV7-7,CASSSTYTGELFF,TGTGCTAGCAGCTCCACGTACACCGGGGAGCTGTTTTTT
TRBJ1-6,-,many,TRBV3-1,CASSHRGGPLILHF,TGTGCCAGCAGCCACCGAGGAGGGCCCCTAATCCTCCACTTT
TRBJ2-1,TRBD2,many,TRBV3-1,CASSPTLAARYNEQFF,TGTGCCAGCAGCCCAACCCTAGCGGCGAGATACAATGAGCAGTTCTTC
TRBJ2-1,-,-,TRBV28,CASSTPGLPEEQFF,TGTGCCAGCAGTACCCCCGGGCTCCCGGAGGAGCAGTTCTTC
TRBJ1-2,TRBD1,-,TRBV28,CASSFRRPGQGARGYTF,TGTGCCAGCAGTTTCCGCAGACCTGGACAGGGGGCTCGTGGCTACACCTTC
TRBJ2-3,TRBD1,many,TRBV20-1,CSAPTQGASPSDTQYF,TGCAGTGCTCCTACCCAGGGGGCCTCTCCCTCAGATACGCAGTATTTT
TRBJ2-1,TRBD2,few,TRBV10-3,CAIARLANEQFF,TGTGCCATCGCCCGACTAGCGAATGAGCAGTTCTTC
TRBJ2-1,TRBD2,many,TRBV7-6,CASSLGDYSYNEQFF,TGTGCCAGCAGCTTAGGGGACTACTCCTACAATGAGCAGTTCTTC
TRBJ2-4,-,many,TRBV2,CASRVSENTAKNIQYF,TGTGCCAGCAGGGTTAGTGAGAATACAGCCAAAAACATTCAGTACTTC
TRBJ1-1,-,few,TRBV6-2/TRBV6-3,CASTAGGQPVTEAFF,TGTGCCAGCACCGCGGGGGGGCAACCAGTAACTGAAGCTTTCTTT
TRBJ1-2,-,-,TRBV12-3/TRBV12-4,CASSRGRIYGYTF,TGTGCCAGCAGCCGGGGACGGATCTATGGCTACACCTTC
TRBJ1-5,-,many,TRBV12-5,CASGGYPDRPQHF,TGTGCTAGTGGTGGGTACCCGGATCGACCCCAGCATTTT
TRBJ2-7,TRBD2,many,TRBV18,CASSPTSGGFDSYEQYF,TGTGCCAGCTCACCGACTAGCGGGGGATTTGATTCCTACGAGCAGTACTTC
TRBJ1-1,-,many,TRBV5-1,CASSWELNTEAFF,TGCGCCAGCAGCTGGGAGTTAAACACTGAAGCTTTCTTT
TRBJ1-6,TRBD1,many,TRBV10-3,CAISDSSGTGNSPLHF,TGTGCCATCAGTGACTCGTCCGGGACAGGGAATTCACCCCTCCACTTT
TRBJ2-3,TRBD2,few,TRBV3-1,CASSQDGAGGTDTQYF,TGTGCCAGCAGCCAAGATGGGGCGGGGGGGACAGATACGCAGTATTTT
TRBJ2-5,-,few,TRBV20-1,CSARDRVGGETQYF,TGCAGTGCTAGAGATAGAGTAGGAGGAGAGACCCAGTACTTC
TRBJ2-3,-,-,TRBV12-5,CASGLPTGDSGRYTDTQYF,TGTGCTAGTGGTTTGCCCACTGGGGACTCAGGTCGATACACAGATACGCAGTATTTT